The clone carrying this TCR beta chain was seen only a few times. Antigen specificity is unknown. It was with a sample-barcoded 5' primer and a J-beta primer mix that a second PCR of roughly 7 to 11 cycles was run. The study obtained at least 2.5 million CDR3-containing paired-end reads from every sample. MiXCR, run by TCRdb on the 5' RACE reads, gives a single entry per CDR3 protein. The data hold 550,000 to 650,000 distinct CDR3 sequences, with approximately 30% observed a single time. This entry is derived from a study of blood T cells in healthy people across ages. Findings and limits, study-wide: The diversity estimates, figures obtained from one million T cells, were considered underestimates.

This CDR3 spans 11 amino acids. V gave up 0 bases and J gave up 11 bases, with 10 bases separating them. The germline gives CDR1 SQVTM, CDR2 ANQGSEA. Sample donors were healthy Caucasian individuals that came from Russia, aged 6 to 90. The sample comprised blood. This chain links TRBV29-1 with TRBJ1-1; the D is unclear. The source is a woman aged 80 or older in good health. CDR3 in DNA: TGCAGCGTTGAAGAGGGGAATACGGCTTTCTTT. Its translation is CSVEEGNTAFF.